A selection of T cell receptor beta chains follows, all from one sample in a study of breast tumors, draining lymph nodes, adjacent tissues. TCRdb ran MiXCR on the multiplex PCR reads and lists one entry per CDR3 protein. The repertoire holds about 35,000 distinct CDR3 sequences, about 36% seen once, with 11% in the top ten. Sequenced input: breast tumor tissue. These receptors originate from a female donor with breast cancer. Some clones in this sample may be carry-over from other donors' samples. Each CDR3 is given with its conserved first and last residue. Each record gives: clone size, V gene, J gene, D gene, CDR3 DNA, CDR3 protein. The D gene is left open where the match is weak. Rows give clone size only sometimes, using once, few, many, or a class for an expanded clone.

>-|TRBV2|TRBJ1-3|-
-
CASSGDRGRTEAFFGQGTIYF
>-|TRBV6-5|TRBJ2-7|TRBD2
TGTGCCAGCAGTTCAGCGGGAGGGCCCCACGAGCAGTACTTC
CASSSAGGPHEQYF
>medium-sized|TRBV5-1|TRBJ2-3|-
TGCGCCAGCAGCTTGGTACAGCTGTCTGATAGCACAGATACGCAGTATTTT
CASSLVQLSDSTDTQYF
>few|TRBV11-3|TRBJ2-4|TRBD2
TGTGCCAGCAGCCCCCCGGGAGGACCTCGCGGGGGTAACATTCAGTACTTC
CASSPPGGPRGGNIQYF
>-|TRBV7-2|TRBJ2-7|-
TGTGCCAGCAGCTCCCGCAGGGAAGGAAGAACCTACGAGCAGTACTTC
CASSSRREGRTYEQYF
>-|TRBV30|TRBJ1-1|-
TGTGCCTGGGTGCGCCTGGGGGTCACTGAAGCTTTCTTT
CAWVRLGVTEAFF
>-|TRBV5-6|TRBJ2-1|TRBD1
TGTGCCAGCAGCCCTGGACAGGGTGGCTACAATGAGCAGTTCTTC
CASSPGQGGYNEQFF
>many|TRBV11-2|TRBJ2-1|-
TGTGCCAGCAGCGACAGGGCTAGCGGTTCCTACAATGAGCAGTTCTTC
CASSDRASGSYNEQFF
>-|TRBV12-3/TRBV12-4|TRBJ2-3|-
TGTGCCAGCACCCTAATCTCAGGGGGCACAGATACGCAGTATTTT
CASTLISGGTDTQYF
>-|TRBV5-1|TRBJ2-5|TRBD2
TGCGCCAGCAGCCCCCCCGCCGGGACTAGCGGGGGACCGAGGGAGACCCAGTACTTC
CASSPPAGTSGGPRETQYF
>-|TRBV25-1|TRBJ1-1|-
TGTGCCAGCAGTGAACTAGGGTCTGAAGCTTTCTTT
CASSELGSEAFF
>-|TRBV7-2|TRBJ2-3|TRBD2
TGTGCCAGCAGCTTAGCGCCTACGGGACTAGTCACAGATACGCAGTATTTT
CASSLAPTGLVTDTQYF
>-|TRBV3-1|TRBJ2-1|-
TGTGCCAGCACTAGGAGCGGGTACTCTCCCCTCCCTGACAATGAGCAGTTCTTC
CASTRSGYSPLPDNEQFF
>large|TRBV12-3/TRBV12-4|TRBJ2-2|-
TGTGCCAGCGGTCCGGGAAGGGGGACCGGGGAGCTGTTTTTT
CASGPGRGTGELFF
>-|TRBV28|TRBJ2-1|-
TGTGCCAGCAGTTTAACTATTCCCGGTGAGCAGTTCTTC
CASSLTIPGEQFF
>many|TRBV7-6|TRBJ1-5|-
TGTGCCAGCAGCTTAGAGGAGGGAGGCAATCAGCCCCAGCATTTT
CASSLEEGGNQPQHF
>many|TRBV20-1|TRBJ2-1|TRBD2
TGCAGTGCTATACGGACTAGCGGGAGCGATGAGCAGTTCTTC
CSAIRTSGSDEQFF
>many|TRBV7-6|TRBJ2-2|TRBD2
TGTGCCAGCAGCTTAGTGAGCGGGAGTTTTATATCCGGGGAGCTGTTTTTT
CASSLVSGSFISGELFF
>many|TRBV25-1|TRBJ2-7|-
TGTGCCAGCAGTGAGGGGGGAGGACGCGAGCAGTACTTC
CASSEGGGREQYF
>medium-sized|TRBV20-1|TRBJ2-7|-
TGCAGTGCTACCGGGACGTTCTCCTACGAGCAGTACTTC
CSATGTFSYEQYF
>-|TRBV6-6|TRBJ2-6|-
TGTGCCAGCAGTCCAGGGGCATCTGGGGCCAACGTCCTGACTTTC
CASSPGASGANVLTF
>many|TRBV6-6|TRBJ1-4|-
TGTGCCAGCAGTTATTTCGCAACTAATGAAAAACTGTTTTTT
CASSYFATNEKLFF
>-|TRBV7-9|TRBJ2-3|-
TGTGCCAGCAGCTTAGCGCGGACCTTGAGGACAGATACGCAGTATTTT
CASSLARTLRTDTQYF
>many|TRBV6-1|TRBJ1-2|-
TGTGCCAGCAGTGAAGAGGGGAGCCGCTCCTTC
CASSEEGSRSF
>many|TRBV24-1|TRBJ1-2|-
TGTGCCACCAGTGATGGCTTCTATGGCTACACCTTC
CATSDGFYGYTF
>-|TRBV7-9|TRBJ1-5|-
TGTGCCAGCAGCCCCGACACTGCTGGTAATCAGCCCCAGCATTTT
CASSPDTAGNQPQHF
>many|TRBV11-2|TRBJ2-7|TRBD1
TGTGCTTCACGGGGGACAGGGGGCTCCGAGCAGTACTTC
CASRGTGGSEQYF
>many|TRBV2|TRBJ2-1|TRBD1
TGTGCCAGCAGTGGACCGGGGACAGCTTACAATGAGCAGTTCTTC
CASSGPGTAYNEQFF
>many|TRBV19|TRBJ2-7|-
TGTGCCAGTAGCCCGGGGGGCAGGGCTTCAAAGACTAGCTCCTACGAGCAGTACTTC
CASSPGGRASKTSSYEQYF
>few|TRBV6-6|TRBJ2-4|TRBD1
TGTGCCAGCAGTTTACGGGACAGTTCTTTAGCCAAAAACATTCAGTACTTC
CASSLRDSSLAKNIQYF
>many|TRBV20-1|TRBJ2-5|TRBD2
TGCAGTGCTAGTACCTACGGGAGGGGGAAGACCCAGTACTTC
CSASTYGRGKTQYF
>many|TRBV19|TRBJ2-3|TRBD2
TGTGCCAGTAGTAGAGGGACTAGCGGGAGCCGCACAGATACGCAGTATTTT
CASSRGTSGSRTDTQYF
>many|TRBV5-6|TRBJ1-3|TRBD1
TGTGCCAGCAGCTGGGGGACAGCTCTTTCTGGAAACACCATATATTTT
CASSWGTALSGNTIYF
>many|TRBV4-2|TRBJ1-6|TRBD1
TGTGCCAGCAGCCAAGAAGGGACAGGGGGTAATTCACCCCTCCACTTT
CASSQEGTGGNSPLHF
>many|TRBV4-3|TRBJ2-7|TRBD1
TGCGCCAGCAGCCAAAGGACAGGGGGCTACGAGCAGTACTTC
CASSQRTGGYEQYF
>-|TRBV2|TRBJ2-7|TRBD1
TGTGCCAGCAGTGAACTCCAGGGGGCCCACGAGCAGTACTTC
CASSELQGAHEQYF
>many|TRBV6-5|TRBJ2-5|TRBD2
TGTGCCAGCAGGGGCGGGTGGGCGGGAGTAGGAGAGACCCAGTACTTC
CASRGGWAGVGETQYF
>many|TRBV20-1|TRBJ2-7|TRBD2
TGCAGTGCTGGGGGACTAGCGGGGGGCTACGAGCAGTACTTC
CSAGGLAGGYEQYF
>-|TRBV6-1|TRBJ2-7|-
TGTGCCAGCAGGAGGGAACGCCACGACTACGAGCAGTACTTC
CASRRERHDYEQYF
>many|TRBV19|TRBJ2-7|-
TGTGCCAGTAGTATAGAGGAGGGATCCTACGAGCAGTACTTC
CASSIEEGSYEQYF
>many|TRBV4-1|TRBJ1-3|-
TGCGCCAGCAGCCAAGATGAGGTTGGCTCTGGAAACACCATATATTTT
CASSQDEVGSGNTIYF
>many|TRBV7-6|TRBJ2-3|-
TGTGCCAGCAGCCAACAGAGCACAGATACGCAGTATTTT
CASSQQSTDTQYF
>-|TRBV5-4|TRBJ2-6|-
TGTGCCAGCAGCTCGGGCGGTAACTCTGGGGCCAACGTCCTGACTTTC
CASSSGGNSGANVLTF
>-|TRBV6-2/TRBV6-3|TRBJ2-5|TRBD1
TGTGCCAGCAGTTCGCTCCAGACAGGGGGAGTGGGTGCCCAAGAGACCCAGTACTTC
CASSSLQTGGVGAQETQYF